One and the same sample provided the 14 T cell receptor beta chains below, sequenced in a study of a mutant IDH1 vaccine in newly diagnosed glioma. The assay was immunoSEQ multiplex PCR, and TCRdb's table has in-frame clones only and misses some. This sample has about 32,000 clones; roughly 80% occur once, and the top ten carry about 7%. Their antigens remain unidentified. The time point is: week 35, safety follow-up. Each dose of the vaccine consisted of 300 ug of mutant IDH1 20-mer peptide, with topical imiquimod. The sample consisted of PBMCs, taken from a glioma patient whose treatment included an IDH1 peptide vaccine. These receptors came from a woman aged 18 to 35 with glioma.

This clone has just a few counts. The J gene is TRBJ1-2, the V gene TRBV16; D ambiguous. Trimming shortened V by 2 bases and J by 10 bases, and 8 bases separated the two germline ends. CDR1 is KGHSY, CDR2 FQNENV, per germline. This CDR3 has 11 amino acids. The CDR3 DNA is TGTGCCAGCAGCCAAGGTTCGGACTACACCTTC. Amino acids: CASSQGSDYTF.

This chain joins TRBV7-2 and TRBJ2-1, with no clear D. V lost 4 bases and J 4 bases, leaving 8 bases between the germline ends. Germline CDR1 is SGHTA and CDR2 is FQGNSA. This CDR3 has 13 amino acids. The CDR3 DNA is TGTGCCAGCAGCTCCCCGGAGTACAATGAGCAGTTCTTC. Translated: CASSSPEYNEQFF.

The chain employs TRBV5-1 and TRBJ2-5; TRBD2 matches 7 bases. Germline CDR1 reads SGHRS; CDR2 reads YFSETQ. Trimming took 0 bases from V and 5 from J; bases not matched to a gene: 4. There are 14 residues in the CDR3. The DNA of the CDR3 is TGCGCCAGCAGCTTGGGCGGGACTAAGGAGACCCAGTACTTC. Amino acids: CASSLGGTKETQYF.

The rearrangement links TRBV28 to TRBJ2-7; 7 bases fit TRBD1. Germline V gene sequence: CDR1 MDHEN, CDR2 SYDVKM. The ends lost 7 bases at V and 1 base at J; junction bases unmatched: 10. The CDR3 is 15 residues long. The CDR3 DNA is TGTGCCAGCACCTCACAAGGGGGCGCGTCCTACGAGCAGTACTTC. Translating gives CASTSQGGASYEQYF.

The chain uses TRBV30 and TRBJ1-5; 11 nucleotides line up with TRBD1. From germline, CDR1 is GTSNPN and CDR2 SVGIG (reference sequence). The J segment lost 0 bases and the V segment lost 0 bases, leaving 4 bases of the junction unmatched. The CDR3 loop spans 17 amino acids. As DNA, the CDR3 is TGTGCCTGGAGTGTAGGGGGACAGGGGGGTAGCAATCAGCCCCAGCATTTT. Translating gives CAWSVGGQGGSNQPQHF.

This clone was seen a handful of times. The rearrangement links TRBV30 to TRBJ1-1; maybe TRBD1 (5 bases). The germline gives CDR1 GTSNPN, CDR2 SVGIG (reference sequence). This CDR3 comprises 12 residues. V lost 2 bases to trimming and J lost 7 bases, with 11 bases between them. The CDR3: CAWSPGLFEAFF. The DNA for the CDR3 is TGTGCCTGGAGTCCGGGACTTTTTGAAGCTTTCTTT.

This chain connects TRBV6-5 to TRBJ1-1, with 7 bases identical to TRBD1. Trimming took 6 bases from V and 11 from J; bases not matched to a gene: 12. The CDR3 spans 13 residues. Germline lookup yields CDR1 MNHEY and CDR2 SVGAGI. In DNA, the CDR3 is TGTGCCAGCAGCTACCGAGGGGGCTCAGCGGCTTTCTTT. This gives the protein CASSYRGGSAAFF.

This rearrangement joins TRBV9 to TRBJ2-1; D gene ambiguous. Germline V gene data show CDR1 as SGDLS and CDR2 as YYNGEE. The CDR3 sequence is 15 residues long. V was trimmed by 0 bases and J by 8 bases, leaving 15 bases between them. CDR3 sequence: CASSVERIEFDEQFF. CDR3 in DNA: TGTGCCAGCAGCGTAGAAAGAATAGAGTTCGATGAGCAGTTCTTC.

The chain uses TRBV7-2 and TRBJ2-7, with D maybe TRBD2 (7 bases). The germline gives CDR1 SGHTA, CDR2 FQGNSA. Trimming removed 2 bases at V and 0 bases at J, with 8 bases between. The CDR3 contains 14 residues. The CDR3 protein is CASSLRGGSYEQYF. The CDR3 DNA sequence: TGTGCCAGCAGCTTAAGGGGGGGCTCCTACGAGCAGTACTTC.

The V and J genes are TRBV19 and TRBJ1-2; no firm D call. There are 13 residues in the CDR3. V dropped 8 bases and J dropped 8 bases, with 18 bases sitting between them. Germline CDR1 is LNHDA and CDR2 is SQIVND (reference sequence). CDR3 nucleotide sequence: TGTGCCAGTTACAGTAGTTTAACTGTGGGCTACACCTTC. It specifies CASYSSLTVGYTF.

The rearrangement joins TRBV27 to TRBJ2-1; 7 bases fit TRBD1. V lost 7 bases to trimming and J lost 6 bases; unmatched junction nucleotides: 12. This CDR3 comprises 15 residues. The V gene's germline CDR1 is MNHEY and CDR2 SMNVEV (reference sequence). In nucleotides, the CDR3 is TGTGCCAGCAAACAGGGGACAGAGGCCTCCAATGAGCAGTTCTTC. Its protein product is CASKQGTEASNEQFF.

This clone was recorded once. The J gene is TRBJ2-7, the V gene TRBV6-5; TRBD1 matches 9 bases. CDR1 is MNHEY and CDR2 is SVGAGI in the germline V gene. This CDR3 spans 14 amino acids. With 4 bases clipped from V and 3 bases from J, the junction kept 4 bases outside the gene matches. CDR3 residues: CASSLRQGVYEQYF. DNA of the CDR3: TGTGCCAGCAGTTTAAGACAGGGGGTCTACGAGCAGTACTTC.

This chain links TRBV2 with TRBJ1-2, with 7 bases that match TRBD1. Per the germline V gene, CDR1 is SNHLY and CDR2 is FYNNEI. The CDR3 loop spans 13 amino acids. With 4 bases clipped from V and 6 bases from J, the junction kept 5 bases outside the gene matches. In DNA, the CDR3 is TGTGCCAGCAGTGGGGGGACAGCGAATGGCTACACCTTC. This sequence encodes CASSGGTANGYTF.

V gene TRBV7-3 combines with J gene TRBJ1-1, with D unresolved. V was cut by 2 bases and J by 8 bases, with 15 bases left in between. Germline-derived CDR1 and CDR2 are SGHTA and FQGTGA. This CDR3 is built from 14 residues. CDR3 residues: CASSLGNRREEAFF. In DNA form, the CDR3 reads TGTGCCAGCAGCTTAGGAAATCGTAGGGAAGAAGCTTTCTTT.